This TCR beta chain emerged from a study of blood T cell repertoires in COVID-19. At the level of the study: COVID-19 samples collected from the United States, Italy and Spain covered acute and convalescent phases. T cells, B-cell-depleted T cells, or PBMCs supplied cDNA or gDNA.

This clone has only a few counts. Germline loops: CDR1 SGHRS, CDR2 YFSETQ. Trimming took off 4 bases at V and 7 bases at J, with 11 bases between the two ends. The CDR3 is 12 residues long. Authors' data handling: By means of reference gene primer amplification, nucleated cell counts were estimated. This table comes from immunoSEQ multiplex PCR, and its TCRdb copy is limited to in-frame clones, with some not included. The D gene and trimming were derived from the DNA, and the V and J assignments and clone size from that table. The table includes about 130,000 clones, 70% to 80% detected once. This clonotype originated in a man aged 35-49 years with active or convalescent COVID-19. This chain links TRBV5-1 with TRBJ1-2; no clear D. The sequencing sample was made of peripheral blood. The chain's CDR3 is CASSVDLGGYTF. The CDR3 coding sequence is TGCGCCAGCAGCGTAGACCTAGGTGGCTACACCTTC.